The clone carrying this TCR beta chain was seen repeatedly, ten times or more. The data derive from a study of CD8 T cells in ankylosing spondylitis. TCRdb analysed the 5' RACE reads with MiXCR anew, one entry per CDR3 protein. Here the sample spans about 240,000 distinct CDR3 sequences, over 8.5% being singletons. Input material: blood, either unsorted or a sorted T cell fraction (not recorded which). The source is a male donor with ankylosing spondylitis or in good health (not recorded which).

CDR3 region: CASSEFVADTQYF. The CDR3, as DNA: TGTGCCAGCAGTGAATTTGTCGCAGATACGCAGTATTTT. The V gene is TRBV25-1, the J gene TRBJ2-3; D call uncertain. Looked up from germline, CDR1 is MGHDK and CDR2 is SYGVNS. CDR3 length: 13 residues. Trimming removed 1 base from V and 4 bases from J, with 6 bases in between.